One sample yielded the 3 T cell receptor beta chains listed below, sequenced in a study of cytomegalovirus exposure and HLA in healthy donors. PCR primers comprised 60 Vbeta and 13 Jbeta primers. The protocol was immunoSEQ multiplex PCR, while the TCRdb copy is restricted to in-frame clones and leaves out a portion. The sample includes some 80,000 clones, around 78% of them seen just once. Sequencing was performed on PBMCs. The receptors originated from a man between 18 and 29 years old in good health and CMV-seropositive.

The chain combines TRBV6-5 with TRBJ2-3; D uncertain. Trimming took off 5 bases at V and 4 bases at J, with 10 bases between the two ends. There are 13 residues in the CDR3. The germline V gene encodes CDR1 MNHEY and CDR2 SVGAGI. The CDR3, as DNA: TGTGCCAGCAGTCACGAGCTTTCAGATACGCAGTATTTT. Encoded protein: CASSHELSDTQYF.

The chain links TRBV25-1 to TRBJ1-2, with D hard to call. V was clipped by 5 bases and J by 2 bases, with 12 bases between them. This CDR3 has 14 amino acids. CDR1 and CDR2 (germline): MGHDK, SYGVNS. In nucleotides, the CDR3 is TGTGCCAGCAGTCGAGGCCTGGCAAACTATGGCTACACCTTC. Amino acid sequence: CASSRGLANYGYTF.

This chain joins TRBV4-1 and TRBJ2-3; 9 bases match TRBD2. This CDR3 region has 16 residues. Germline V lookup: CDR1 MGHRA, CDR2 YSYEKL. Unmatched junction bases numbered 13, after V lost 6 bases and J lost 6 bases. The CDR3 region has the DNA TGCGCCAGCAGTCCGTCTAGCGGGATGGGAGAGGATACGCAGTATTTT. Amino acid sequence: CASSPSSGMGEDTQYF.